What follows describes a single T cell receptor (beta chain). The antigen is not known. PCR involved 60 Vbeta and 13 Jbeta primers. Under the authors' procedure: A later analysis tallied about 80 million unique TCR beta chains, around 11 million of them shared. Generated by immunoSEQ multiplex PCR, the TCRdb table keeps only in-frame clones and is missing some. The V and J calls and clone size come from that table; D and trimming were worked out from the DNA. This sample's clone table lists about 200,000 clones. This CDR3 has 13 amino acids. The V end was cut by 1 base, the J end by 4 bases, with 7 bases between. Per germline, CDR1 LNHNV and CDR2 YYDKDF (reference sequence). This sample was included in a study of cytomegalovirus exposure and HLA in healthy donors. Study background: Ancestry clustering placed 70% to 85% of several hundred genotyped donors in the Caucasian-associated cluster. Study results and limitations: Several top significant clusters appeared, in a later analysis, to be linked to common viral pathogens. Most TCR sequences showed up rarely, but some public TCRs showed up in many donors.

Sequencing was performed on PBMCs. This TCR came from a boy between 10 and 17 years old in good health and CMV-seronegative. The rearrangement joins TRBV15 to TRBJ1-2; the D is unclear. CDR3 coding DNA: TGTGCCACCAGCAGAGGAACAGTCTATGGCTACACCTTC. Its protein is CATSRGTVYGYTF.